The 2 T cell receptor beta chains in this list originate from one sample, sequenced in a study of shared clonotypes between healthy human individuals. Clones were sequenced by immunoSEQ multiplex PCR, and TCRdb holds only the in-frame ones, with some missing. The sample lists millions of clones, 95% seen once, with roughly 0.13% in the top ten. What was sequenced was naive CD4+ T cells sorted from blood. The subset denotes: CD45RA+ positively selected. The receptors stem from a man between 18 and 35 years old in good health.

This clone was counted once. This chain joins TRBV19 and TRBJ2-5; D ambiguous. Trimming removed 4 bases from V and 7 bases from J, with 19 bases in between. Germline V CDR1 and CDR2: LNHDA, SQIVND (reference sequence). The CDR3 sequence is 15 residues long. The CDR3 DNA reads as TGTGCCAGTAGTACCACGGATGTGGGCGGCGGGACCCAGTACTTC. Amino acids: CASSTTDVGGGTQYF.

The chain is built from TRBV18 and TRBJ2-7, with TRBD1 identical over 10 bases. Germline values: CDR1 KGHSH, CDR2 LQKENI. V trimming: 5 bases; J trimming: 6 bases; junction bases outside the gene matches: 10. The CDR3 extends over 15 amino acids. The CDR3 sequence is CASSASGTGVTEQYF. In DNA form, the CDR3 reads TGTGCCAGCTCAGCCTCCGGGACAGGGGTTACCGAGCAGTACTTC. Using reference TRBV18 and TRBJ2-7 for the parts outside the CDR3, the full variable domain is NAGVMQNPRHLVRRRGQEARLRCSPMKGHSHVYWYRQLPEEGLKFMVYLQKENIIDESGMPKERFSAEFPKEGPSILRIQQVVRGDSAAYFCASSASGTGVTEQYFGPGTRLTVT.